This T cell receptor beta chain was identified in a study of metastatic and nonmetastatic thyroid tumors (dated by TCRdb to 2020 to 2022). Background on the whole study: For patients with malignant and with benign thyroid disease, the researchers compared repertoires between peripheral blood samples and tumor or nodule tissue samples.

The protocol used for the library was PCR. Sequencing used an Illumina HiSeq 4000. High-throughput sequencing was used to profile the TCR beta-chain CDR3 region of every patient. For the original study's pipeline: Drawing on CDR3 differences between clinicopathological groups, the researchers built a classifier meant to tell apart patients with distant-metastatic papillary thyroid cancer. To measure repertoire diversity the researchers used the Shannon index, while the Morisita-Horn index served to gauge how similar the tumor and blood repertoires were. The public sequencing data were trimmed at Q25 with fastp and processed into clonotypes with MiXCR by TCRdb, which kept only in-frame beta chains. The V and J calls, along with clone size, are taken from TCRdb and not from the paper's own processing. In all, the sample holds about 4,200 clones, and around 31% of those were seen once. The top ten clonotypes cover more than 14% of the sample.

Before undergoing thyroid surgery, none of the patients had been given any kind of treatment. Using T-cell receptor beta sequencing, the study looked back at clinical samples from patients collected from about 2011 to 2019. A few counts support this clone. Its target antigen remains unknown. Base quality data are lacking; no much larger clone is found one base away. From its cysteine to its phenylalanine, the CDR3 spans 16 amino acids. The DNA shown is the 48-base CDR3, in frame from base 1. Trimming removed 5 bases from V and 6 bases from J; the gene matches leave 8 bases unexplained. Study-wide findings and limitations: TCR beta diversity was reported as significantly higher in malignant tumors than in benign nodules, in both blood and tumor samples.

This clonotype was obtained from a female donor with papillary thyroid cancer or a benign thyroid nodule (not recorded which). Some clones in this sample may be carry-over from other donors' samples. Source material: adjacent normal tissue. The sequence links TRBV12-3 or TRBV12-4 to TRBJ2-1; TRBD2 aligns with 12 central bases. The DNA sequence is given as TGTGCCAGCAGTCGACTAGCGGGAGTTGATGGCAATGAGCAGTTCTTC. It is translated as CASSRLAGVDGNEQFF.